One and the same sample provided the 6 T cell receptor beta chains below, sequenced in a study of blood T cell repertoires in COVID-19. Clones were sequenced by immunoSEQ multiplex PCR, and TCRdb holds only the in-frame ones, with some missing. The data contain some 77,000 clones, around four fifths of them seen just once; the ten biggest clones take up approximately 1.7%. Sequenced sample: peripheral blood. These receptors originate from a woman aged 60 to 75 with acute or convalescent COVID-19.

This clone occurred a few times. This chain joins TRBV3-1 (or the pseudogene TRBV3-2) and TRBJ1-1; D is unresolved. The germline V gene has CDR1 LGHDT and CDR2 YNNKEL (reference sequence). The V end lost 1 base, the J end lost 7 bases, and 10 bases lay between the germline ends. The CDR3 is 13 residues long. Here the CDR3 reads CASSQATGIEAFF. The CDR3 DNA follows: TGTGCCAGCAGCCAAGCAACGGGAATTGAAGCTTTCTTT.

The gene calls are TRBV6-5 and TRBJ2-4; 7 bases align to TRBD2. With V trimmed by 7 bases and J by 4 bases, 10 bases remained unmatched. Germline CDR1 reads MNHEY; CDR2 reads SVGAGI. The CDR3 contains 15 residues. In DNA form, the CDR3 reads TGTGCCAGCATGAGTAGCGGGTCGCGGAAAAACATTCAGTACTTC. The encoded protein is CASMSSGSRKNIQYF.

This clone came up once. The chain couples TRBV29-1 to TRBJ2-3; 8 bases line up with TRBD2. The CDR3 is 15 residues long. Trimming removed 4 bases from V and 1 base from J; junction bases left unmatched: 7. Germline V CDR1 and CDR2: SQVTM, ANQGSEA. The CDR3: CSVGVSGGGTDTQYF. The CDR3 bases are TGCAGCGTTGGGGTCTCCGGGGGGGGCACAGATACGCAGTATTTT.

The chain couples TRBV18 to TRBJ2-1; weak D call: TRBD1 (5 bases). CDR1 is KGHSH, CDR2 LQKENI, per germline. The V and J ends lost 3 bases and 8 bases respectively, with 11 bases between them. The CDR3 has 13 amino acids. This CDR3 is CASSPGREYEQFF. CDR3 nucleotide sequence: TGTGCCAGCTCACCTGGCAGGGAATATGAGCAGTTCTTC. The full variable domain, completed using reference TRBV18 and TRBJ2-1, is NAGVMQNPRHLVRRRGQEARLRCSPMKGHSHVYWYRQLPEEGLKFMVYLQKENIIDESGMPKERFSAEFPKEGPSILRIQQVVRGDSAAYFCASSPGREYEQFFGPGTRLTVL.

The gene calls are TRBV18 and TRBJ1-2; the D is unclear. The CDR3 loop spans 14 amino acids. CDR1 is KGHSH, CDR2 LQKENI, per germline. V was shortened by 1 base and J by 0 bases, with 6 bases between the two germline ends. The CDR3 here is CASSPQRSNYGYTF. DNA for the CDR3: TGTGCCAGCTCACCACAGCGTTCTAACTATGGCTACACCTTC.

The chain carries TRBV28 and TRBJ1-2; no reliable D call. The CDR3 has 13 residues. Germline assignment: CDR1 MDHEN and CDR2 SYDVKM. V shed 2 bases and J shed 4 bases, with 8 bases lying between them. CDR3 residues: CASSLTQVYGYTF. The CDR3 DNA sequence: TGTGCCAGCAGTTTAACGCAGGTCTATGGCTACACCTTC.